This T cell receptor beta chain came from a study of identical twins. A single record per CDR3 protein comes from TCRdb applying MiXCR to the 5' RACE reads. The sample holds roughly 720,000 distinct CDR3 sequences; roughly 20% are singletons and the top ten take 10% to 15%. Germline CDR1 WSHSY, CDR2 SAAADI. Trimming cost V 6 bases and J 5 bases, with 15 bases left between them. The CDR3 length is 14 residues. These same records also appear under a second study, on T cells expressing NK-cell markers.

Sequenced input: PBMCs. This TCR came from a woman aged 18 to 35 in good health. The gene calls are TRBV10-2 and TRBJ2-3, with D unclear. This CDR3 reads CASRRGSAGDTQYF. The CDR3 nucleotides are TGCGCCAGCAGACGCGGCAGCGCAGGAGATACGCAGTATTTT.